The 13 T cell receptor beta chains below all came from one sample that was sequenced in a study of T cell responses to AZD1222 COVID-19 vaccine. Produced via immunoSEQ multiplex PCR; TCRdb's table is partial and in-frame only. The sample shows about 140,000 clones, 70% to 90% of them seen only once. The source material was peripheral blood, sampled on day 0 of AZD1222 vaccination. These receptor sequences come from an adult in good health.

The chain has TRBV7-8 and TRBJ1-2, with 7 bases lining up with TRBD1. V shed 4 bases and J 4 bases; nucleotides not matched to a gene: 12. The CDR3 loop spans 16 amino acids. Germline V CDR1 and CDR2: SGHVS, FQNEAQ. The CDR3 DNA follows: TGTGCCAGCAGCTCATATACAGGGGCCCCCCCCTATGGCTACACCTTC. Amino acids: CASSSYTGAPPYGYTF.

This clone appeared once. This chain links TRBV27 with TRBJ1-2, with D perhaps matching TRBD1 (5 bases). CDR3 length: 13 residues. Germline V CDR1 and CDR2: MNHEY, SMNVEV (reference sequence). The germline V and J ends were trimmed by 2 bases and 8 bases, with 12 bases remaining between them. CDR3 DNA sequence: TGTGCCAGCAGTTTAAGGGAGGACAAAGGCTACACCTTC. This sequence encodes CASSLREDKGYTF.

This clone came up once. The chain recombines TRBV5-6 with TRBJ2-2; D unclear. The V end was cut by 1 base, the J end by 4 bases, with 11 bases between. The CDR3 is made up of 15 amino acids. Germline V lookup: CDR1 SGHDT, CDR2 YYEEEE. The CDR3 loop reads CASSLKWYFTGELFF. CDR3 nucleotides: TGTGCCAGCAGCTTGAAATGGTATTTCACCGGGGAGCTGTTTTTT.

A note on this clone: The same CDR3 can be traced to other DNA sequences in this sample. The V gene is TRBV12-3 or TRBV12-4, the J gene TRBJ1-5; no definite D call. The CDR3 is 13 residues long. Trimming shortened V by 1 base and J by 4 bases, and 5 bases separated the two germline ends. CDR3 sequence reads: CASSLGENQPQHF. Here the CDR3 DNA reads TGTGCCAGCAGTTTAGGGGAGAATCAGCCCCAGCATTTT.

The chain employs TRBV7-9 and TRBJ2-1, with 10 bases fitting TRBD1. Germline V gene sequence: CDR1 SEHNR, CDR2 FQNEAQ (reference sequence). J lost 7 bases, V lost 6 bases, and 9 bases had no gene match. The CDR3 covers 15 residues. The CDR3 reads CASSYTGQGRNEQFF. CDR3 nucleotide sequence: TGTGCCAGCAGTTATACGGGACAGGGGCGGAATGAGCAGTTCTTC.

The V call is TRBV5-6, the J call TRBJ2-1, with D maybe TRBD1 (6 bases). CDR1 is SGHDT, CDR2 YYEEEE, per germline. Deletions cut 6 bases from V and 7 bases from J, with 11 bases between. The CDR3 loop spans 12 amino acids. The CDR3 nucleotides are TGTGCCAGCACCTTTACAGGGAATGAGCAGTTCTTC. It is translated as CASTFTGNEQFF.

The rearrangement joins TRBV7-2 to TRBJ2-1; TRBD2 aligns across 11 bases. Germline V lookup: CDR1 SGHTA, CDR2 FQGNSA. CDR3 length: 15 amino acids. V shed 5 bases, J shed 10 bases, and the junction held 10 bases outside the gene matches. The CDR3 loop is CASSQAGTSGGEQFF. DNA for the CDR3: TGTGCCAGCAGCCAAGCCGGGACTAGCGGCGGAGAGCAGTTCTTC.

The CDR3 protein is CASSELGLLQETQYF. CDR3 DNA sequence: TGTGCCAGCAGTGAACTAGGACTACTTCAAGAGACCCAGTACTTC. The rearrangement uses TRBV2 and TRBJ2-5, with a weak D call TRBD2 (6 bases). This CDR3 is 15 amino acids long. Germline V CDR1 and CDR2: SNHLY, FYNNEI. V was cut by 2 bases and J by 2 bases, with 12 bases left in between.

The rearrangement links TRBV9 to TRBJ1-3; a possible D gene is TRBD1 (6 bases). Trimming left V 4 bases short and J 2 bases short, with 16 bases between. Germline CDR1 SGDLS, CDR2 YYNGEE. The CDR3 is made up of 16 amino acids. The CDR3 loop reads CASSNLRDTAGNTIYF. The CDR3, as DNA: TGTGCCAGCAGCAACCTACGGGACACCGCTGGAAACACCATATATTTT.

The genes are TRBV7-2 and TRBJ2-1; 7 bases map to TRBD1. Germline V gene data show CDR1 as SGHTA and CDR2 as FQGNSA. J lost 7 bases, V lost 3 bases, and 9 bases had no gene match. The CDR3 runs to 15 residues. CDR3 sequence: CASSFYRGNGNEQFF. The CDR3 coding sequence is TGTGCCAGCAGCTTCTACAGGGGAAATGGGAATGAGCAGTTCTTC.

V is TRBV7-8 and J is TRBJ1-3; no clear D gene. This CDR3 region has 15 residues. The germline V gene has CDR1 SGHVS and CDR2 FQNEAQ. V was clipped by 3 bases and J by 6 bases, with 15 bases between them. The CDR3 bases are TGTGCCAGCAGCTTGGGAGCGGAGGCCGCAAACACCATATATTTT. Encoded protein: CASSLGAEAANTIYF.

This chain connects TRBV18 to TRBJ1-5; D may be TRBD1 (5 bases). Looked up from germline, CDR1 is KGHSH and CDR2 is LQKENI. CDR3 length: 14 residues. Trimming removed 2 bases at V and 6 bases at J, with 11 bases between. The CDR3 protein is CASSPEVGTQPQHF. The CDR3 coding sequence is TGTGCCAGCTCACCAGAGGTAGGGACTCAGCCCCAGCATTTT.

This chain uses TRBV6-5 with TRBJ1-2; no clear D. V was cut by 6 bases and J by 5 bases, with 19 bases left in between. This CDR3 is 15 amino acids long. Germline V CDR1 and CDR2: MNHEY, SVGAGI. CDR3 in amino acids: CASRQHQVEEYGYTF. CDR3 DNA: TGTGCCAGCAGGCAACATCAGGTTGAGGAGTATGGCTACACCTTC.